The clone carrying this T cell receptor beta chain was seen only once. What it recognizes is unknown. Amplification of TCR beta CDR3 regions used RNA transcripts. HTBI-primed first-round RT-PCR preceded second-round multiplex PCR. TCRdb reprocessed the multiplex PCR reads via MiXCR and lists one record per CDR3 protein. This table has more than 550,000 distinct CDR3 sequences, about 40% appearing once. The data were taken from a study of Graves' ophthalmopathy and Graves' hyperthyroidism. Notes on the study in general: A 13-signature model separated ophthalmopathy from stable hyperthyroidism, roughly 86% sensitivity, 81.08% specificity.

With V trimmed by 5 bases and J by 0 bases, 3 bases remained unmatched. Germline V gene lookup returns CDR1 SQVTM and CDR2 ANQGSEA. CDR3 size: 14 residues. This sequence joins TRBV29-1 and TRBJ2-7; 11 nucleotides match TRBD1. The sequence derives from an adult man with Graves' ophthalmopathy. The sequenced sample consisted of peripheral blood. The CDR3 spells CSVCGQGASYEQYF. The DNA for the CDR3 is TGCAGCGTTTGTGGACAGGGGGCCTCCTACGAGCAGTACTTC.